The source of this TCR beta chain is a study of blood T cell repertoires in COVID-19. Per the study methods: The assay estimated nucleated cells by amplifying reference gene primers. Using immunoSEQ multiplex PCR, the repertoire was profiled, and TCRdb retains in-frame clones only, with some absent. That table furnishes V, J and clone size, whereas the DNA furnished D and trimming. The sample holds 250,000 to 300,000 clones, around 84% seen once. Clinical history reported by participants formed the basis on which cohorts were assigned. The sample taken for sequencing was PBMCs or T cells enriched from blood (not recorded which). The source is a man younger than 40 with acute COVID-19.

In DNA, the CDR3 is TGTGCCAGCAGTGAAACAGGGGGCGTCACTGAAGCTTTCTTT. It encodes CASSETGGVTEAFF. The chain recombines TRBV6-4 with TRBJ1-1, with 9 nucleotides matching TRBD1. The germline CDR1 and CDR2 sequences are MRHNA and SNTAGT. This CDR3 is built from 14 residues. V shed 3 bases and J 4 bases; nucleotides not matched to a gene: 3.